These 10 T cell receptor beta chains came from one sample sequenced in a study of patients and donors after allogeneic stem cell transplantation. MiXCR, applied by TCRdb to the RT-PCR reads, yields one record per CDR3 protein. Of about 230,000 distinct CDR3 sequences listed, roughly 13% are singletons. Material for sequencing was blood, either unsorted or a sorted T cell fraction (not recorded which). The receptors were gathered from a human donor who was either an allogeneic HSCT recipient or a stem cell or donor lymphocyte infusion donor (not recorded which). It is not recorded whose cells these are; they may come from a transplant donor.

This clonotype was seen a few times. The chain combines TRBV20-1 with TRBJ2-1; the D gene is possibly TRBD1 (5 bases). Per the germline V gene, CDR1 is DFQATT and CDR2 is SNEGSKA (reference sequence). The V and J ends lost 4 bases and 6 bases respectively, with 13 bases between them. This CDR3 has 13 amino acids. The CDR3 bases are TGCAGTGCTACCAGGGAAGCTGTCAATGAGCAGTTCTTC. It encodes CSATREAVNEQFF.

This clonotype has only a few counts. The rearrangement joins TRBV27 to TRBJ2-3, with D perhaps matching TRBD1 or TRBD2 (5 bases each). This CDR3 is built from 15 residues. V shed 3 bases and J shed 2 bases, with 12 bases lying between them. Germline V gene data show CDR1 as MNHEY and CDR2 as SMNVEV (reference sequence). This CDR3 reads CASSFRGGPTDTQYF. Here the CDR3 DNA reads TGTGCCAGCAGTTTCCGTGGGGGACCCACAGATACGCAGTATTTT.

The chain recombines TRBV19 with TRBJ1-5, with unresolved D. CDR3 length: 14 residues. The V end was cut by 7 bases, the J end by 2 bases, with 12 bases between. Per the germline V gene, CDR1 is LNHDA and CDR2 is SQIVND (reference sequence). Here the CDR3 DNA reads TGTGCCAGTACCAGGCCCCCTGGCAATCAGCCCCAGCATTTT. It encodes CASTRPPGNQPQHF.

V gene TRBV6-1 combines with J gene TRBJ2-5, with TRBD2 matching 14 bases. Per germline, CDR1 MNHNS and CDR2 SASEGT. J was trimmed by 3 bases and V by 4 bases; bases with no gene match: 1. This CDR3 region has 15 residues. CDR3 bases: TGTGCCAGCAGTGTGGGACTAGCGGGAGAAGAGACCCAGTACTTC. The encoded protein is CASSVGLAGEETQYF.

This clonotype has a handful of counts. The chain uses TRBV5-1 and TRBJ1-2, with D maybe TRBD1 (5 bases). CDR1 and CDR2 from the germline V gene are SGHRS and YFSETQ. The CDR3 contains 15 residues. The V end was cut by 4 bases, the J end by 8 bases, with 21 bases between. The CDR3 sequence is CASSPAAGQRGGYTF. CDR3 nucleotides: TGCGCCAGCAGCCCGGCCGCGGGCCAACGGGGGGGCTACACCTTC.

Only one count was recorded for this clonotype. J is TRBJ2-1 and V is TRBV21-1; whether TRBD2, the table's D call, matches the DNA was not checked. TRBV21-1 is termed a pseudogene. The CDR3 extends over 15 amino acids. The CDR3 here is CASSKVGLVLIEQFF. CDR3 in DNA: TGTGCCAGCAGCAAAGTAGGACTAGTCTTGATCGAGCAGTTCTTC.

This clonotype was observed at least ten times. The chain is built from TRBV7-9 and TRBJ1-6; maybe TRBD1 (6 bases). This CDR3 comprises 13 residues. V dropped 1 base and J dropped 8 bases, with 6 bases sitting between them. CDR1 is SEHNR, CDR2 FQNEAQ, per germline (reference sequence). CDR3 in amino acids: CASSLDRDSPLHF. The DNA of the CDR3 is TGTGCCAGCAGCTTAGACAGGGATTCACCCCTCCACTTT.

The chain links TRBV14 to TRBJ1-3, with unresolved D. This CDR3 region has 13 residues. Trimming pared 3 bases from V and 0 bases from J, leaving 3 bases between. The germline V gene encodes CDR1 SGHDN and CDR2 FVKESK. CDR3 sequence reads: CASSHVSGNTIYF. CDR3 DNA: TGTGCCAGCAGCCACGTCTCTGGAAACACCATATATTTT.

This clonotype turned up a few times. This chain joins TRBV3-1 and TRBJ1-2; D is perhaps TRBD1 (6 bases). The CDR3 length is 13 residues. Germline V gene data show CDR1 as LGHDT and CDR2 as YNNKEL (reference sequence). The ends were cut back, 8 bases at V and 4 bases at J, with 14 bases in the middle. The DNA for the CDR3 is TGTGCCAGCGCATTCTCGGACAGCTATGGCTACACCTTC. This sequence encodes CASAFSDSYGYTF.

This clonotype was counted at least ten times. The V gene is TRBV18, the J gene TRBJ2-2; D remains unclear. In germline, CDR1 is KGHSH, CDR2 LQKENI. The CDR3 runs 16 residues. V was cut by 1 base and J by 3 bases, with 12 bases left in between. Here the CDR3 reads CASSPRFGSHTGELFF. For the CDR3, the DNA is TGTGCCAGCTCACCACGTTTCGGGTCCCACACCGGGGAGCTGTTTTTT. Looking up the rest from reference TRBV18 and TRBJ2-2 gives the full variable domain: NAGVMQNPRHLVRRRGQEARLRCSPMKGHSHVYWYRQLPEEGLKFMVYLQKENIIDESGMPKERFSAEFPKEGPSILRIQQVVRGDSAAYFCASSPRFGSHTGELFFGEGSRLTVL.